This is a list of T cell receptor beta chains from one sample in a study of cytotoxic CD8 clonotypes in ibrutinib-treated CLL. Libraries were prepared by immunoSEQ multiplex PCR; TCRdb keeps only in-frame clonotypes and omits some of them. The sample has 65,000 to 95,000 clones, roughly 86% seen once. Sequenced here: PBMCs, sampled before ibrutinib treatment. Receptor source: a human donor with chronic lymphocytic leukemia. CDR3s include the opening cysteine and the closing phenylalanine or tryptophan. A D gene is named only where the DNA matches it firmly. The size entry is marked missing in some rows and otherwise reads once, few, many or a size class.

cdr3_length | clone_size | j_call | d_call | v_call | cdr3_aa | cdr3_nt
12 | . | TRBJ2-7 | . | TRBV7-7 | CASTKVMYEQYF | TGTGCTAGCACCAAGGTTATGTACGAGCAGTACTTC
14 | . | TRBJ2-1 | . | TRBV5-6 | CASSEQRIVSTQFF | TGTGCCAGCAGCGAGCAGCGGATAGTAAGTACACAGTTCTTC
16 | . | TRBJ1-1 | TRBD1 | TRBV5-1 | CASSLGDRGGNTEAFF | TGCGCCAGCAGCTTGGGGGACAGGGGCGGGAACACTGAAGCTTTCTTT
14 | . | TRBJ2-7 | . | TRBV27 | CASSLFKAQGEQYF | TGTGCCAGCAGTTTATTCAAGGCCCAGGGCGAGCAGTACTTC
15 | . | TRBJ2-3 | TRBD1 | TRBV9 | CASSVGTGTTDTQYF | TGTGCCAGCAGCGTAGGGACAGGGACCACAGATACGCAGTATTTT
16 | . | TRBJ1-5 | . | TRBV4-1 | CASSQVARESNQPQHF | TGCGCCAGCAGCCAAGTCGCCAGGGAAAGCAATCAGCCCCAGCATTTT
15 | . | TRBJ1-1 | TRBD1 | TRBV4-1 | CASNTGGFSNTEAFF | TGCGCCAGCAACACAGGGGGCTTCTCGAACACTGAAGCTTTCTTT
14 | few | TRBJ2-7 | . | TRBV11-3 | CASSLMTGSYEQYF | TGTGCCAGCAGCCTAATGACAGGCTCCTACGAGCAGTACTTC
15 | . | TRBJ2-3 | . | TRBV7-2 | CASSLVSGDSDTQYF | TGTGCCAGCAGCTTAGTTAGTGGAGATTCGGATACGCAGTATTTT
18 | few | TRBJ2-3 | TRBD2 | TRBV4-2 | CASSQEWSGRGRLDTQYF | TGTGCCAGCAGCCAAGAGTGGAGCGGGAGGGGAAGACTAGATACGCAGTATTTT
17 | . | TRBJ2-1 | . | TRBV12-1 | CASSSSPAEHSYNEQFF | TGTGCCAGCAGCTCCTCACCCGCGGAGCACTCCTACAATGAGCAGTTCTTC
16 | . | TRBJ2-1 | TRBD2 | TRBV5-6 | CASSLAVVAGGRRKFF | TGTGCCAGCAGCTTGGCCGTGGTTGCGGGGGGACGTAGGAAGTTCTTC
14 | . | TRBJ2-4 | TRBD1 | TRBV10-3 | CAISEQGAKNIQYF | TGTGCCATCAGTGAACAGGGGGCCAAAAACATTCAGTACTTC
17 | . | TRBJ2-1 | TRBD2 | TRBV7-9 | CASSLGLAGAFVDEQFF | TGTGCCAGCAGCTTGGGCCTAGCGGGAGCCTTTGTAGATGAGCAGTTCTTC
16 | . | TRBJ2-7 | . | TRBV9 | CASSPLGLPIPYEQYF | TGTGCCAGCAGCCCATTGGGCCTACCGATACCCTACGAGCAGTACTTC
14 | . | TRBJ2-7 | . | TRBV27 | CASSLTRGGYEQYF | TGTGCCAGCAGTTTGACTAGGGGGGGGTACGAGCAGTACTTC
15 | . | TRBJ2-1 | . | TRBV19 | CASSGSRSSYNEQFF | TGTGCCAGTAGCGGGAGTCGAAGCTCCTACAATGAGCAGTTCTTC
15 | . | TRBJ2-1 | . | TRBV30 | CAWSVTSRAFNEQFF | TGTGCCTGGAGTGTAACCAGCCGGGCTTTTAATGAGCAGTTCTTC
19 | . | TRBJ1-2 | TRBD1 | TRBV9 | CASSVSPRGQGATNYGYTF | TGTGCCAGCAGCGTAAGCCCCCGGGGACAGGGGGCTACTAACTATGGCTACACCTTC
13 | many | TRBJ1-2 | . | TRBV18 | CASSPTVSDGYTF | TGTGCCAGCTCACCAACGGTATCGGATGGCTACACCTTC
13 | . | TRBJ1-5 | . | TRBV7-9 | CASSLGSESPQHF | TGTGCCAGCAGCTTGGGATCCGAGTCGCCCCAGCATTTT
15 | many | TRBJ2-5 | TRBD2 | TRBV19 | CASSHPAGGRETQYF | TGTGCCAGTAGTCACCCAGCGGGAGGGAGAGAGACCCAGTACTTC
11 | . | TRBJ2-1 | . | TRBV28 | CASRSTREQFF | TGTGCCAGCAGATCGACCCGGGAGCAGTTCTTC
15 | . | TRBJ2-7 | TRBD1 | TRBV5-6 | CASSLMGDRGGEQYF | TGTGCCAGCAGCTTGATGGGGGACAGGGGTGGCGAGCAGTACTTC
15 | few | TRBJ2-5 | . | TRBV21-1 | CASNFRDRARETQYF | TGTGCCAGCAACTTCCGGGACAGGGCGCGGGAGACCCAGTACTTC
15 | . | TRBJ1-5 | . | TRBV7-2 | CASRGWAGDNQPQHF | TGTGCCAGCAGGGGGTGGGCAGGGGATAATCAGCCCCAGCATTTT
15 | . | TRBJ1-3 | . | TRBV27 | CASSLSYLSGNTIYF | TGTGCCAGCAGTTTATCGTACCTCTCTGGAAACACCATATATTTT
13 | . | TRBJ1-5 | . | TRBV27 | CASSFWGNQPQHF | TGTGCCAGCAGTTTTTGGGGCAATCAGCCCCAGCATTTT
16 | . | TRBJ2-1 | TRBD2 | TRBV4-1 | CASSQYLGLAGNEQFF | TGCGCCAGCAGCCAATACTTGGGACTAGCGGGGAATGAGCAGTTCTTC
14 | . | TRBJ2-7 | TRBD1 | TRBV5-1 | CASSLNRGPYEQYF | TGCGCCAGCAGCCTAAACAGGGGACCCTACGAGCAGTACTTC
17 | . | TRBJ1-1 | TRBD1 | TRBV29-1 | CSAIPYRGLIAGTEAFF | TGCAGCGCTATACCCTACAGGGGGCTGATCGCCGGCACTGAAGCTTTCTTT
15 | once | TRBJ1-2 | . | TRBV14 | CASSQEVHGAYGYTF | TGTGCCAGCAGCCAAGAGGTCCACGGTGCCTATGGCTACACCTTC
16 | . | TRBJ1-5 | TRBD1 | TRBV18 | CASSLGSDRGNQPQHF | TGTGCCAGCTCCCTCGGCTCGGACAGGGGAAATCAGCCCCAGCATTTT
14 | . | TRBJ1-2 | TRBD1 | TRBV5-1 | CASSLGTGPDGYTF | TGCGCCAGCAGCCTGGGGACAGGACCTGATGGCTACACCTTC
16 | . | TRBJ2-7 | TRBD1 | TRBV5-1 | CASSLAPGQGSYEQYF | TGCGCCAGCAGCTTGGCCCCGGGACAGGGGTCCTACGAGCAGTACTTC
18 | . | TRBJ2-6 | TRBD1 | TRBV28 | CASPLSGTGGSGANVLTF | TGTGCCAGCCCTCTCTCCGGGACAGGGGGCTCTGGGGCCAACGTCCTGACTTTC
13 | few | TRBJ1-1 | . | TRBV29-1 | CSVETDLNTEAFF | TGCAGCGTTGAAACAGATCTTAACACTGAAGCTTTCTTT
11 | . | TRBJ1-2 | . | TRBV30 | CAWSTGRNCHF | TGTGCCTGGAGCACAGGTCGTAATTGCCACTTC
11 | . | TRBJ1-1 | . | TRBV29-1 | CSVDIVGPAFF | TGCAGCGTTGACATTGTAGGGCCGGCTTTCTTT
14 | . | TRBJ2-3 | TRBD1 | TRBV5-1 | CASSGTGLPDTQYF | TGCGCCAGCAGCGGGACAGGGTTGCCAGATACGCAGTATTTT
16 | . | TRBJ1-5 | . | TRBV21-1 | CASSLPVAGDNQPQHF | TGTGCCAGCAGCCTACCAGTGGCAGGTGATAATCAGCCCCAGCATTTT